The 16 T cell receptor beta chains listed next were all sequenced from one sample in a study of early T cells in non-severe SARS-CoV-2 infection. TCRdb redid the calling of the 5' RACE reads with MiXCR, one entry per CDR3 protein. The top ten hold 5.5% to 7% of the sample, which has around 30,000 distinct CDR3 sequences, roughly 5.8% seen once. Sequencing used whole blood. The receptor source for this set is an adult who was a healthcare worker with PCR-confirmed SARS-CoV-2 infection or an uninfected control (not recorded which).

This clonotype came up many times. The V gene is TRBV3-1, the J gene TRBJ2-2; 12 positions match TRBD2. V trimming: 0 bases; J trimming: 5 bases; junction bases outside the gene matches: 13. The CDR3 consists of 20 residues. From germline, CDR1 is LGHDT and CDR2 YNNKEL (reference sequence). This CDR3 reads CASSQDSRLSLAGGTGELFF. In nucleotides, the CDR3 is TGTGCCAGCAGCCAAGATAGCCGCCTTTCACTAGCGGGAGGTACCGGGGAGCTGTTTTTT.

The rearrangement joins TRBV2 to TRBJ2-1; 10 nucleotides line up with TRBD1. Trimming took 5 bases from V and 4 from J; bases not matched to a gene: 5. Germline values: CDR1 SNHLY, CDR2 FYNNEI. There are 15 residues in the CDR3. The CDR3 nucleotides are TGTGCCAGCAGTACCGACAGGGGGCCGTACAATGAGCAGTTCTTC. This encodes CASSTDRGPYNEQFF.

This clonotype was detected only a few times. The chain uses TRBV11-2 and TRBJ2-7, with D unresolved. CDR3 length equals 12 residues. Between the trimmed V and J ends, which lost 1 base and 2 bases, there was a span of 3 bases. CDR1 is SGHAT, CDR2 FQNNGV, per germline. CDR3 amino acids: CASSLGTYEQYF. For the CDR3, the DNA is TGTGCCAGCAGCTTAGGAACCTACGAGCAGTACTTC.

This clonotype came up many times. The CDR3 DNA follows: TGTGCCAGCAGACCGACAGGTCCGAACACTGAAGCTTTCTTT. Protein sequence: CASRPTGPNTEAFF. The J gene is TRBJ1-1, the V gene TRBV28; possible D gene TRBD1, 6 bases. CDR1 is MDHEN and CDR2 is SYDVKM in the germline V gene. The CDR3 has 14 amino acids. Trimming stripped 6 bases from V and 1 base from J, with 12 bases between.

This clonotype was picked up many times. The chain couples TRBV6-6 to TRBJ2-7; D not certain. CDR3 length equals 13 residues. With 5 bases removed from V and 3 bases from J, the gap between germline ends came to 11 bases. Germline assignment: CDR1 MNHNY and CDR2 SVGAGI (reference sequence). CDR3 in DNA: TGTGCCAGCAGTACGGACCCAGACTACGAGCAGTACTTC. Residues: CASSTDPDYEQYF.

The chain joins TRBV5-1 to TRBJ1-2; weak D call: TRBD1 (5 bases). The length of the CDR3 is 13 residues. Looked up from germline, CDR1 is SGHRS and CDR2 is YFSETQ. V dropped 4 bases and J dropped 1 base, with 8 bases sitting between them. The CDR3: CASSPDNNYGYTF. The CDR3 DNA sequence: TGCGCCAGCAGCCCGGACAATAACTATGGCTACACCTTC.

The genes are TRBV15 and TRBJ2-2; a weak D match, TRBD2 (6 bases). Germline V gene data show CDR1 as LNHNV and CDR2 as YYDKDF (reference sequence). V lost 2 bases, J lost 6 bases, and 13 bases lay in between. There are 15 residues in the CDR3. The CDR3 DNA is TGTGCCACCAGCAGAAGGGGACTCAGATCCGGGGAGCTGTTTTTT. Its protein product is CATSRRGLRSGELFF.

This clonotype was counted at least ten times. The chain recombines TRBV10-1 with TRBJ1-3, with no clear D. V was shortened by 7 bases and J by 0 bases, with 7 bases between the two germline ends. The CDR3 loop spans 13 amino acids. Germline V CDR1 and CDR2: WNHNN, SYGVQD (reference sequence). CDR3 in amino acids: CASMKDSGNTIYF. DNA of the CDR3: TGCGCCAGCATGAAGGACTCTGGAAACACCATATATTTT.

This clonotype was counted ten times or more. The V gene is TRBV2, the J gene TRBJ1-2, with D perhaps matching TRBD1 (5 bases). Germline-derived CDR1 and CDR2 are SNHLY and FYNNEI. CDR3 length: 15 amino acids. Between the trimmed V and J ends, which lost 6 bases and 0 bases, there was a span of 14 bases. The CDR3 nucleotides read TGTGCCAGCAGGGCGGGACCTACAGCTAACTATGGCTACACCTTC. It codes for CASRAGPTANYGYTF.

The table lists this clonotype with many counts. This CDR3 is CASSLGGSTDTQYF. DNA of the CDR3: TGTGCCAGCAGCTTGGGGGGCAGCACAGATACGCAGTATTTT. The genes are TRBV5-4 and TRBJ2-3, with D possibly matching TRBD1 (5 bases). Deletions cut 0 bases from V and 0 bases from J, with 5 bases between. The CDR3 contains 14 residues. Germline V gene lookup returns CDR1 SGHNT and CDR2 YYREEE (reference sequence).

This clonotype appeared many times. The CDR3 is CATSRERQGKNTQYF. The CDR3 DNA is TGTGCCACCAGCAGAGAAAGGCAGGGTAAAAATACGCAGTATTTT. J is TRBJ2-3 and V is TRBV15; possible D gene TRBD1, 5 bases. The V and J ends lost 0 bases and 7 bases respectively, with 14 bases between them. Looked up from germline, CDR1 is LNHNV and CDR2 is YYDKDF (reference sequence). The CDR3 extends over 15 amino acids. The whole variable domain, filled in from reference TRBV15 and TRBJ2-3, reads DAMVIQNPRYQVTQFGKPVTLSCSQTLNHNVMYWYQQKSSQAPKLLFHYYDKDFNNEADTPDNFQSRRPNTSFCFLDIRSPGLGDTAMYLCATSRERQGKNTQYFGPGTRLTVL.

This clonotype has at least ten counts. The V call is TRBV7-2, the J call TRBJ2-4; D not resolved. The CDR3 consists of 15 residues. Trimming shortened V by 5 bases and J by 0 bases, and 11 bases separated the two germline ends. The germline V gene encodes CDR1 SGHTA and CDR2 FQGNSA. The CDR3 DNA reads TGTGCCAGCAGCCCGTCCGCAATAGCCAAAAACATTCAGTACTTC. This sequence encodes CASSPSAIAKNIQYF.

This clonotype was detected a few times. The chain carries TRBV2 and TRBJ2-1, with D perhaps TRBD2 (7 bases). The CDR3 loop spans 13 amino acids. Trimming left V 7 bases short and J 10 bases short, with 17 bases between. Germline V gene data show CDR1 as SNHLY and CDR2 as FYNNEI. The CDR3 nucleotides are TGTGCCAGCATGGGGGCGGGAGCAGGGGAGCAGTTCTTC. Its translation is CASMGAGAGEQFF.

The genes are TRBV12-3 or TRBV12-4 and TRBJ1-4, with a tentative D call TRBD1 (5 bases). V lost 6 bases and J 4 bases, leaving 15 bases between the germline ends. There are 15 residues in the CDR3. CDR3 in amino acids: CASSPGTDDNEKLFF. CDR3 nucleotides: TGTGCCAGCAGCCCTGGGACGGATGATAATGAAAAACTGTTTTTT.

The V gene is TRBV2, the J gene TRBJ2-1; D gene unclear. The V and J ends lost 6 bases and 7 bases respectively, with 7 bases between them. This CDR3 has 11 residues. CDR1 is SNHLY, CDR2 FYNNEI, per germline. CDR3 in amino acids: CASSYTNEQFF. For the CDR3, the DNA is TGTGCCAGCAGCTACACGAATGAGCAGTTCTTC.

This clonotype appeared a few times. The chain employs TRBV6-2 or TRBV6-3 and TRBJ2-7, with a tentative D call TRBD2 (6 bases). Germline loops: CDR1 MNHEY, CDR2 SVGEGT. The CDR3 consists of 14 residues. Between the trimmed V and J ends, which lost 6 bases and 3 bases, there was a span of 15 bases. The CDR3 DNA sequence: TGTGCCAGCAGCTCGGGCGGGGCCGACTACGAGCAGTACTTC. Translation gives CASSSGGADYEQYF.